Shown below are 21 T cell receptor beta chains from a single sample sequenced in a study of T cell changes during pregnancy in multiple sclerosis. Assay used: immunoSEQ multiplex PCR; TCRdb lists only in-frame clones, some missing. The sample has more than 60,000 clones; 90% to 95% are singletons. Sequenced here: peripheral blood, sampled in the second trimester of pregnancy. Receptors were obtained from a female donor with multiple sclerosis, enrolled in a pregnancy study.

The chain combines TRBV5-6 with TRBJ2-7; weak D call: TRBD2 (6 bases). CDR1 and CDR2 (germline): SGHDT, YYEEEE. The V end was cut by 0 bases, the J end by 4 bases, with 11 bases between. The CDR3 is 14 residues long. CDR3 bases: TGTGCCAGCAGCTTGGGCGGAGGGTCTTACGAGCAGTACTTC. Translating gives CASSLGGGSYEQYF.

The chain carries TRBV19 and TRBJ2-2, with 8 bases aligning to TRBD2. V gave up 5 bases and J gave up 1 base; unmatched junction bases: 6. Germline lookup yields CDR1 LNHDA and CDR2 SQIVND (reference sequence). The CDR3 sequence is 16 residues long. CDR3 DNA sequence: TGTGCCAGTAGTCCACGGGGGGGGCTGAACACCGGGGAGCTGTTTTTT. Its protein is CASSPRGGLNTGELFF.

V gene TRBV7-9 combines with J gene TRBJ1-1; TRBD1 matches at 7 bases. This CDR3 has 17 amino acids. In germline, CDR1 is SEHNR, CDR2 FQNEAQ (reference sequence). V dropped 2 bases and J dropped 4; count of bases not matched to a gene: 13. The CDR3: CASSLPHSSTGSTEAFF. The CDR3 DNA is TGTGCCAGCAGCTTACCTCACTCCTCGACAGGGAGCACTGAAGCTTTCTTT.

This sequence joins TRBV5-1 and TRBJ2-7; 12 nucleotides match TRBD2. V was pared by 5 bases and J by 2 bases, with 8 bases of the junction left unmatched. This CDR3 is built from 16 residues. CDR1 and CDR2 (germline): SGHRS, YFSETQ. CDR3 sequence reads: CASSSPGLAGTYEQYF. Written as DNA, the CDR3 is TGCGCCAGCAGTTCTCCCGGACTAGCGGGGACCTACGAGCAGTACTTC.

This clone was observed a single time. The chain couples TRBV2 to TRBJ1-2, with 9 positions matching TRBD1. V shed 6 bases and J 2 bases; nucleotides not matched to a gene: 4. Germline V gene sequence: CDR1 SNHLY, CDR2 FYNNEI. The CDR3 contains 14 residues. Written as DNA, the CDR3 is TGTGCCAGCAGCGAACAGGGGGCGAACTATGGCTACACCTTC. This codes for CASSEQGANYGYTF. Supplemented by reference TRBV2 and TRBJ1-2, the full variable domain reads EPEVTQTPSHQVTQMGQEVILRCVPISNHLYFYWYRQILGQKVEFLVSFYNNEISEKSEIFDDQFSVERPDGSNFTLKIRSTKLEDSAMYFCASSEQGANYGYTFGSGTRLTVV.

This chain links TRBV6-5 with TRBJ1-2, with a weak D call TRBD1 (5 bases). Trimming removed 4 bases from V and 8 bases from J, with 14 bases in between. The CDR3 totals 13 residues. Germline V lookup: CDR1 MNHEY, CDR2 SVGAGI. The CDR3 protein is CASSLPGRQGYTF. CDR3 in DNA: TGTGCCAGCAGTTTACCAGGGAGGCAGGGCTACACCTTC.

The chain employs TRBV11-2 and TRBJ2-1, with a possible D match to TRBD2 (6 bases). CDR3 length: 16 residues. Germline CDR1 is SGHAT and CDR2 is FQNNGV. V lost 0 bases and J lost 0, with 9 bases in between. CDR3 DNA sequence: TGTGCCAGCAGCTTAGATCCGGGACTCTCCTACAATGAGCAGTTCTTC. Encoded protein: CASSLDPGLSYNEQFF. The variable domain in full, completed from reference TRBV11-2 and TRBJ2-1, reads EAGVAQSPRYKIIEKRQSVAFWCNPISGHATLYWYQQILGQGPKLLIQFQNNGVVDDSQLPKDRFSAERLKGVDSTLKIQPAKLEDSAVYLCASSLDPGLSYNEQFFGPGTRLTVL.

The chain is built from TRBV6-5 and TRBJ2-2; TRBD1 is a possible D gene (6 bases). This CDR3 is built from 15 residues. Trimming cost V 3 bases and J 0 bases, with 8 bases left between them. Germline V gene data show CDR1 as MNHEY and CDR2 as SVGAGI. In DNA form, the CDR3 reads TGTGCCAGCAGTTATCAGGGGCCGAACACCGGGGAGCTGTTTTTT. This encodes CASSYQGPNTGELFF.

This chain joins TRBV5-1 and TRBJ2-7; TRBD2 is a possible D gene (6 bases). Germline V lookup: CDR1 SGHRS, CDR2 YFSETQ. The V gene lost 0 bases and the J gene lost 4 bases, with 14 bases spanning the gap. This CDR3 region has 15 residues. The CDR3 loop reads CASSLAAGPNYEQYF. CDR3 sequence (DNA): TGCGCCAGCAGCTTGGCCGCGGGACCCAATTACGAGCAGTACTTC.

The rearrangement links TRBV5-1 to TRBJ2-2; 12 bases match TRBD1. This CDR3 is built from 15 residues. The germline V gene encodes CDR1 SGHRS and CDR2 YFSETQ. V was clipped by 4 bases and J by 7 bases; unmatched bases: 5. The CDR3 protein is CASSVRDRGHGELFF. CDR3 DNA: TGCGCCAGCAGCGTCCGGGACAGGGGGCACGGGGAGCTGTTTTTT.

V gene TRBV27 combines with J gene TRBJ1-2; TRBD1 might be the D (6 bases). The CDR3 has 14 amino acids. The germline CDR1 and CDR2 sequences are MNHEY and SMNVEV (reference sequence). V lost 4 bases, J lost 7 bases, and 16 bases lay in between. The CDR3: CASSWDGAGAGYTF. DNA for the CDR3: TGTGCCAGCAGTTGGGACGGGGCAGGGGCTGGCTACACCTTC.

The rearrangement joins TRBV7-9 to TRBJ2-7; 7 bases match TRBD1. Unmatched junction bases numbered 9, after V lost 5 bases and J lost 2 bases. The CDR3 has 15 residues. Germline values: CDR1 SEHNR, CDR2 FQNEAQ (reference sequence). The CDR3 DNA follows: TGTGCCAGCAGCCTCGACAGGGACCTTACCTACGAGCAGTACTTC. It translates to CASSLDRDLTYEQYF.

This chain joins TRBV18 and TRBJ1-1; D unclear. The CDR3 is 17 residues long. V was clipped by 3 bases and J by 1 base, with 18 bases between them. Germline loops: CDR1 KGHSH, CDR2 LQKENI. Here the CDR3 DNA reads TGTGCCAGCTCACCCTACTTATATGAACTTAGGAACACTGAAGCTTTCTTT. Its translation is CASSPYLYELRNTEAFF.

The J gene is TRBJ1-1, the V gene TRBV29-1, with D unresolved. Trimming removed 6 bases from V and 4 bases from J, with 12 bases in between. Germline V CDR1 and CDR2: SQVTM, ANQGSEA. CDR3 length: 12 amino acids. DNA for the CDR3: TGCAGCGTAAGGGAGCGTATCACTGAAGCTTTCTTT. Protein: CSVRERITEAFF.

The J gene is TRBJ2-7, the V gene TRBV18; 9 bases are a match to TRBD1. Germline CDR1 reads KGHSH; CDR2 reads LQKENI. This CDR3 is 17 amino acids long. Losses at the gene ends were 4 bases for V and 1 base for J; bases not matched to a gene: 11. The CDR3 nucleotides are TGTGCCAGCTCACGTGCGGGACAGGGCGTCGGGTCCTACGAGCAGTACTTC. It specifies CASSRAGQGVGSYEQYF.

The chain joins TRBV4-3 to TRBJ1-2; unclear D gene. CDR1 is LGHNA and CDR2 is YSLEER in the germline V gene. V was trimmed by 3 bases and J by 2 bases, leaving 7 bases between them. This CDR3 region has 13 residues. CDR3 region: CASSQTRNYGYTF. CDR3 nucleotide sequence: TGCGCCAGCAGCCAGACGAGGAACTATGGCTACACCTTC.

V is TRBV25-1 and J is TRBJ1-2; D is ambiguous. V lost 5 bases to trimming and J lost 0 bases, with 7 bases between them. The germline CDR1 and CDR2 sequences are MGHDK and SYGVNS. The CDR3 totals 13 residues. The CDR3 region has the DNA TGTGCCAGCAGTCTACAGTCTAACTATGGCTACACCTTC. As protein: CASSLQSNYGYTF.

This chain joins TRBV18 and TRBJ1-4, with 9 bases aligning to TRBD1. CDR1 is KGHSH, CDR2 LQKENI, per germline. V lost 6 bases, J lost 8 bases, and 13 bases stayed unmatched. The CDR3 length is 16 residues. This chain's CDR3 is CASSPLPWTGDEKLFF. Here the CDR3 DNA reads TGTGCCAGCTCCCCATTACCCTGGACAGGGGACGAAAAACTGTTTTTT.

V is TRBV25-1 and J is TRBJ1-3; 9 bases fit TRBD1. Germline values: CDR1 MGHDK, CDR2 SYGVNS. The CDR3 has 13 amino acids. V lost 6 bases, J lost 6 bases, and 3 bases stayed unmatched. The CDR3 protein is CASSRTGENTIYF. CDR3 nucleotide sequence: TGTGCCAGCAGCCGGACAGGGGAAAACACCATATATTTT.

This clone has a single count. The chain employs TRBV19 and TRBJ2-7; 7 bases agree with TRBD1. The CDR3 contains 16 residues. Losses at the gene ends were 5 bases for V and 1 base for J; bases not matched to a gene: 11. Germline CDR1 and CDR2: LNHDA and SQIVND (reference sequence). The CDR3 spells CASSARSRTGSYEQYF. In DNA form, the CDR3 reads TGTGCCAGTAGTGCTCGCTCTAGGACAGGATCCTACGAGCAGTACTTC.

The CDR3 DNA sequence: TGTGCCAGCAGTCGAGCCGGGAGTACAGATACGCAGTATTTT. Amino acids: CASSRAGSTDTQYF. V is TRBV6-4 and J is TRBJ2-3; possibly TRBD2 for D (6 bases). From germline, CDR1 is MRHNA and CDR2 SNTAGT. V lost 5 bases and J 3 bases, leaving 12 bases between the germline ends. The CDR3 length is 14 residues.